The text below deals with one T cell receptor (beta chain). This sample stems from a study of control samples from healthy donors and cancer patients. Libraries were prepared by immunoSEQ multiplex PCR; TCRdb keeps only in-frame clonotypes and omits some of them. The sample holds some 150,000 clones, 80% to 95% seen once. Germline loops: CDR1 MGHRA, CDR2 YSYEKL. The CDR3 is made up of 12 amino acids. The V end lost 4 bases, the J end lost 10 bases, and 11 bases lay between the germline ends. This chain joins TRBV4-1 and TRBJ1-5; D gene uncertain. Material for sequencing was blood. The sequence came from a man aged 30 to 45 in good health. CDR3 coding DNA: TGCGCCAGCAGCCCTCCTACGCTCCCCCAGCATTTT. Amino acid sequence: CASSPPTLPQHF.